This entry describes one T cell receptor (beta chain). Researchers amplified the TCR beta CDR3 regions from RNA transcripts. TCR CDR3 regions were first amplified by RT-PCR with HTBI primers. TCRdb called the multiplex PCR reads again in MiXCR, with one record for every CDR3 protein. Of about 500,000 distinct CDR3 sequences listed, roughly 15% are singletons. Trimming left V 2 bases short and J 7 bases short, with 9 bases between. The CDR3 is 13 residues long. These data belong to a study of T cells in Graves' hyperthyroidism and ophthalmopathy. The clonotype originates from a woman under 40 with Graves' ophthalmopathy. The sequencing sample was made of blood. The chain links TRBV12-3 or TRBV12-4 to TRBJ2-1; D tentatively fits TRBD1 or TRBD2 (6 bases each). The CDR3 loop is CASSLRGENEQFF. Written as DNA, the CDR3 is TGTGCCAGCAGTTTAAGGGGGGAAAATGAGCAGTTCTTC.